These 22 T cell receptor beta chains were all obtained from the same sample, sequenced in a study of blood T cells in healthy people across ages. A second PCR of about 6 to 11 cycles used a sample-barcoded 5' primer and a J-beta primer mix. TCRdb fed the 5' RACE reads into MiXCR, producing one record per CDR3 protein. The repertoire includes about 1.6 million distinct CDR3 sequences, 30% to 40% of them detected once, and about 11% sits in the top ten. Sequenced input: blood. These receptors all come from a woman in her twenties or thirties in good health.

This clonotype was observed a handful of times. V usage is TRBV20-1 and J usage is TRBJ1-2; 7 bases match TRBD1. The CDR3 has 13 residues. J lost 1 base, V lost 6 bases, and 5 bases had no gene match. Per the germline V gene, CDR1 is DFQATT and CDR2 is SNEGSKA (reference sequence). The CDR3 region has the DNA TGCAGTGCAAAGACAGGGAATAACTATGGCTACACCTTC. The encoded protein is CSAKTGNNYGYTF.

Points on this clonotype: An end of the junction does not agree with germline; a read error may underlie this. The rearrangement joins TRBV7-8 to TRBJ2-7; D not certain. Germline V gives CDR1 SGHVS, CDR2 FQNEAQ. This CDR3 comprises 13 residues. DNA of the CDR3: TGTGCCGGCAGCTTCTACAGCTCCTACGAGCAGTACTTC. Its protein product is CAGSFYSSYEQYF.

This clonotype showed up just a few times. The chain's CDR3 is CASSVAGETDTQYF. The CDR3 bases are TGTGCCAGCAGCGTAGCGGGAGAGACAGATACGCAGTATTTT. This chain joins TRBV9 and TRBJ2-3; D perhaps matches TRBD2 (6 bases). CDR3 length equals 14 residues. CDR1 is SGDLS and CDR2 is YYNGEE in the germline V gene. V lost 0 bases and J lost 3, with 8 bases in between.

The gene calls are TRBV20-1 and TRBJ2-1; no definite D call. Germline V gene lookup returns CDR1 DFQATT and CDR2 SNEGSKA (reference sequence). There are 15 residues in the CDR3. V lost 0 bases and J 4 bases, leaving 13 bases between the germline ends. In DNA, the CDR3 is TGCAGTGCTAGAGATCGGCCAGATCGGTACAATGAGCAGTTCTTC. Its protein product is CSARDRPDRYNEQFF.

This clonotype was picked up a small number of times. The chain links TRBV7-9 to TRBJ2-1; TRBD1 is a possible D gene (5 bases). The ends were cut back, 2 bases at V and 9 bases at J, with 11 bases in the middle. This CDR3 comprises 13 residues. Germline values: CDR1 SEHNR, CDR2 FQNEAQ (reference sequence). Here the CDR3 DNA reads TGTGCCAGCAGCTTATTACAGGCCGGTGAGCAGTTCTTC. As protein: CASSLLQAGEQFF.

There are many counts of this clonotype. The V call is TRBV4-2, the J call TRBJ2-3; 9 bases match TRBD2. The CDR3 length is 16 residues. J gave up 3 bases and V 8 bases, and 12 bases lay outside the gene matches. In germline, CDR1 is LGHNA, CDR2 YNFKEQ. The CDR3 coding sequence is TGTGCCAGCGATCGAGGCGGGGGGGCCTATACAGATACGCAGTATTTT. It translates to CASDRGGGAYTDTQYF.

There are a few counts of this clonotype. CDR3 loop: CASTTNGEALSFHEQYF. For the CDR3, the DNA is TGTGCCAGCACCACAAACGGGGAGGCCCTTTCCTTCCACGAGCAGTACTTC. The J gene is TRBJ2-5, the V gene TRBV28, with a possible D match to TRBD2 (6 bases). The end of the DNA aligns better with TRBJ2-7, so the J call may be wrong. Germline CDR1 is MDHEN and CDR2 is SYDVKM. The CDR3 totals 17 residues.

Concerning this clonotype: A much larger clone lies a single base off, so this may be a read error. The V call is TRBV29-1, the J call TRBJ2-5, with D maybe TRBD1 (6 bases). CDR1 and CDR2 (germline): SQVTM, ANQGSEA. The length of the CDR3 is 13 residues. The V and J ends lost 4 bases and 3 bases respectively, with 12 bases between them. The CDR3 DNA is TGCAGCGTTGGAGTTAACAGGGAAGAGACCCAGTACTTC. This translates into CSVGVNREETQYF.

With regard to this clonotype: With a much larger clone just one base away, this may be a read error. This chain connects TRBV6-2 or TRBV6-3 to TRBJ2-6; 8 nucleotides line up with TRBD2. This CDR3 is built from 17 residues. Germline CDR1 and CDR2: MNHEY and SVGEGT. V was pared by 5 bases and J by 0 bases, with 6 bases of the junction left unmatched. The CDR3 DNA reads TGTGCCAGCAGTAGACGGGGGGGAAACTCTGGGGCCAACGTCCTGACTTTC. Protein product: CASSRRGGNSGANVLTF.

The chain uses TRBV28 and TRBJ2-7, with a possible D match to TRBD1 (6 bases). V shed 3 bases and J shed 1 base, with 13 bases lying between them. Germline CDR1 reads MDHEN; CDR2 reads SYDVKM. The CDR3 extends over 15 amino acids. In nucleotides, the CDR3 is TGTGCCAGCAGTTTTATCACAGGGTCGTCCTACGAGCAGTACTTC. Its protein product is CASSFITGSSYEQYF.

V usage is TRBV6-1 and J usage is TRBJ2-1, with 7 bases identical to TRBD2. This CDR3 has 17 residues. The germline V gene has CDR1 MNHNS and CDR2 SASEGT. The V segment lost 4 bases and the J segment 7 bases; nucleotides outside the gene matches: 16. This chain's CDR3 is CASSAARRGTPSNEQFF. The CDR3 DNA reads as TGTGCCAGCAGTGCCGCCCGGCGGGGGACTCCCTCTAATGAGCAGTTCTTC.

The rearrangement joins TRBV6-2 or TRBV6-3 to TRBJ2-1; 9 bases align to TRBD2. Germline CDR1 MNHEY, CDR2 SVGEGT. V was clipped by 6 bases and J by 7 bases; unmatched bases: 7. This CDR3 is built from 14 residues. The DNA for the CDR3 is TGTGCCAGCAGCTGCGCGGGGGGGCGTAATGAGCAGTTCTTC. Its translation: CASSCAGGRNEQFF.

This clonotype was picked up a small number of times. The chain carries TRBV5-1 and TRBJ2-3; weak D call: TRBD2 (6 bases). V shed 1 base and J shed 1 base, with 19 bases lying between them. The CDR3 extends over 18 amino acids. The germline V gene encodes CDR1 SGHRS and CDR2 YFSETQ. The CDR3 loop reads CASSLLGLGLTRTDTQYF. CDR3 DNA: TGCGCCAGCAGCTTGTTGGGTTTAGGACTAACCCGCACAGATACGCAGTATTTT.

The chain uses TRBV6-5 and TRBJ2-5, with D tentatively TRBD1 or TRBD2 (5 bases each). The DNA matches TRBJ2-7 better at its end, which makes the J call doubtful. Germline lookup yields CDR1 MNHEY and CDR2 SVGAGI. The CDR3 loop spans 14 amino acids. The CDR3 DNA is TGTGCCAGCAGGTACCCGGGGCCTTTGACCGAGCAGTACTTC. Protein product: CASRYPGPLTEQYF.

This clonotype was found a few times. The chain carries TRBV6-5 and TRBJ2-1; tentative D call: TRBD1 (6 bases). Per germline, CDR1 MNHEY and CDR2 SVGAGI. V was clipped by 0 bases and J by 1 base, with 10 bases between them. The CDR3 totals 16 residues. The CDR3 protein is CASSYSGGQSYNEQFF. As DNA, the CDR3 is TGTGCCAGCAGTTACTCCGGAGGACAGTCCTACAATGAGCAGTTCTTC.

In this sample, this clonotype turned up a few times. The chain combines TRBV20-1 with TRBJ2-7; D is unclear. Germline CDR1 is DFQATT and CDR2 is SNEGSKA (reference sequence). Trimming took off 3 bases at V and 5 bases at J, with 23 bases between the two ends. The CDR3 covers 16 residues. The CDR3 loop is CSASDKRSGDWDEQYF. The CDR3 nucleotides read TGCAGTGCTAGCGACAAGAGGTCAGGCGACTGGGACGAGCAGTACTTC.

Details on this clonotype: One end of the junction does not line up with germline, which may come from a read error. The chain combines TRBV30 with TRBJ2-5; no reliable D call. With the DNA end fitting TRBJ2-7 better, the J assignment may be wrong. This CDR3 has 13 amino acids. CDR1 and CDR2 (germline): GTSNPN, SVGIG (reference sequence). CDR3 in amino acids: CAWSWDTSCEQYF. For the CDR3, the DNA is TGTGCCTGGAGTTGGGATACCTCCTGCGAGCAGTACTTC.

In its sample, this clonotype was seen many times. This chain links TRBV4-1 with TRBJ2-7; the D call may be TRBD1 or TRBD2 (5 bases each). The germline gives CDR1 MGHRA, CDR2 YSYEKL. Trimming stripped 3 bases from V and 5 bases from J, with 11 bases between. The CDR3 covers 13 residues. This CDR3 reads CASSQGPINEQYF. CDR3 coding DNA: TGCGCCAGCAGCCAGGGACCGATAAACGAGCAGTACTTC.

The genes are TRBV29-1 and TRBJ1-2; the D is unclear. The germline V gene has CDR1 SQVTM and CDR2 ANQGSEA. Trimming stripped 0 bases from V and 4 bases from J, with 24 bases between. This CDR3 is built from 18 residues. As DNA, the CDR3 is TGCAGCGTTGAAGATGAAAGGCAAGGCCGGCATACACCCTATGGCTACACCTTC. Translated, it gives CSVEDERQGRHTPYGYTF. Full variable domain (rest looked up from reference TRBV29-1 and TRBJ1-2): SAVISQKPSRDICQRGTSLTIQCQVDSQVTMMFWYRQQPGQSLTLIATANQGSEATYESGFVIDKFPISRPNLTFSTLTVSNMSPEDSSIYLCSVEDERQGRHTPYGYTFGSGTRLTVV.

The CDR3 loop reads CASTLFGLSRTGELFF. CDR3 DNA: TGTGCCAGCACCTTATTCGGACTCTCAAGGACCGGGGAGCTGTTTTTT. This sequence joins TRBV2 and TRBJ2-2, with a possible D match to TRBD2 (5 bases). Germline loops: CDR1 SNHLY, CDR2 FYNNEI. The CDR3 spans 16 residues. V was cut by 7 bases and J by 5 bases, with 20 bases left in between.

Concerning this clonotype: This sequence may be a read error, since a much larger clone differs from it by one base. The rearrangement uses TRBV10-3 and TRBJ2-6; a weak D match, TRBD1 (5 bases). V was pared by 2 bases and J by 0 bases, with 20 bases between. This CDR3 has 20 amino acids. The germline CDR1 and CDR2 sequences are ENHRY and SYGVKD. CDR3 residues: CAISEVWSPGPGSGANVLTF. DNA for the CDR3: TGTGCCATCAGTGAGGTGTGGAGTCCAGGGCCAGGCTCTGGGGCCAACGTCCTGACTTTC.

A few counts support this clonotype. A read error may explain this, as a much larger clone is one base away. As DNA, the CDR3 is TGCAGCGGTAATTGGGTGACAGGCGAGCAGTACTTC. Translated, it gives CSGNWVTGEQYF. V gene TRBV29-1 combines with J gene TRBJ2-4; D is perhaps TRBD1 (6 bases). TRBJ2-7 explains the end of the DNA better; the J call may be wrong. The CDR3 runs 12 residues. Germline lookup yields CDR1 SQVTM and CDR2 ANQGSEA.